These T cell receptor beta chains were read from a single sample in a study of T cell responses to AZD1222 COVID-19 vaccine. Sequencing used immunoSEQ multiplex PCR; TCRdb keeps in-frame clones, though not all of them. The repertoire holds roughly 150,000 clones, with 90% to 95% as singletons. Sequenced here: peripheral blood, sampled on day 0 of AZD1222 vaccination. The origin of the receptors is an adult in good health. Each CDR3 is given with its conserved first and last residue. A D gene is named only where the DNA matches it firmly. A row's size may be missing; if present it is once, few, many or a size class.

TRBV7-9	TRBJ1-4	NA	NA	CASSPFGRNNEKLFF	TGTGCCAGCAGCCCGTTCGGACGTAATAATGAAAAACTGTTTTTT
TRBV21-1	TRBJ2-7	NA	NA	CASSKRAHNQNTSSTSGRGQYF	NA
TRBV10-3	TRBJ1-1	NA	few	CAISESTGTVRTEAFF	TGTGCCATCAGTGAGTCGACGGGGACCGTGAGGACTGAAGCTTTCTTT
TRBV9	TRBJ1-2	NA	once	CASSPEGQANYGYTF	TGTGCCAGCAGCCCCGAGGGGCAGGCTAACTATGGCTACACCTTC
TRBV5-6	TRBJ1-5	NA	NA	CASSLEGATQPQHF	TGTGCCAGCAGCTTGGAAGGGGCGACTCAGCCCCAGCATTTT
TRBV6-5	TRBJ2-7	NA	NA	CASSYAGSDPYEQYF	TGTGCCAGCAGTTACGCAGGGAGTGACCCCTACGAGCAGTACTTC
TRBV7-9	TRBJ2-7	NA	NA	CASSRGSYEQYF	TGTGCCAGCAGCCGAGGGAGCTACGAGCAGTACTTC
TRBV3-1/TRBV3-2	TRBJ1-1	NA	NA	CASSQVAGNTEAFF	TGTGCCAGCAGCCAAGTGGCTGGGAACACTGAAGCTTTCTTT
TRBV5-4	TRBJ1-1	TRBD1	NA	CASSLGGGANTEAFF	TGTGCCAGCAGCTTGGGAGGGGGCGCGAACACTGAAGCTTTCTTT
TRBV27	TRBJ1-2	NA	NA	CASSSPGLERGYTF	TGTGCCAGCAGTTCTCCCGGGTTGGAGCGTGGCTACACCTTC
TRBV6-2/TRBV6-3	TRBJ2-2	TRBD2	NA	CASSWETSGVVTGELFF	TGTGCCAGCAGTTGGGAGACTAGCGGGGTAGTCACCGGGGAGCTGTTTTTT
TRBV4-3	TRBJ2-6	NA	NA	CASSQDRGGTYSGANVLTF	TGCGCCAGCAGCCAAGATCGAGGGGGTACCTACTCTGGGGCCAACGTCCTGACTTTC
TRBV6-4	TRBJ2-2	NA	NA	CASSEQMNTGELFF	TGTGCCAGCAGTGAACAAATGAACACCGGGGAGCTGTTTTTT
TRBV7-2	TRBJ1-3	NA	once	CASSIRTVSSGNTIYF	TGTGCCAGCAGCATTCGGACGGTGAGCTCTGGAAACACCATATATTTT
TRBV7-9	TRBJ1-2	TRBD1	NA	CASSRQGALGGYTF	TGTGCCAGCAGCAGACAGGGGGCGCTGGGAGGCTACACCTTC